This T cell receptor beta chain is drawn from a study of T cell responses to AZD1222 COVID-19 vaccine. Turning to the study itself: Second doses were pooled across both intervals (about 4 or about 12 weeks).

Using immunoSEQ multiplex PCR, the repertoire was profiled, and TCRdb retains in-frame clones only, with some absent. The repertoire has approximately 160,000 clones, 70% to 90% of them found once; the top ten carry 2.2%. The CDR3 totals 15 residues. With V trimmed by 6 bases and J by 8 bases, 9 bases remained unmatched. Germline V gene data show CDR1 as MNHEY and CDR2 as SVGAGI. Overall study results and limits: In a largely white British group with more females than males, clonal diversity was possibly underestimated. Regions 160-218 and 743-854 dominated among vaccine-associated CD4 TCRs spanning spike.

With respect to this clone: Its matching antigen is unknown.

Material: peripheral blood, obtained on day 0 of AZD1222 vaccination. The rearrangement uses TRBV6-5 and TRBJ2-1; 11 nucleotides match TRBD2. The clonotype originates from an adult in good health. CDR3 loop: CASRPIAGGHYEQFF. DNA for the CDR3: TGTGCCAGCAGGCCGATAGCGGGAGGGCACTATGAGCAGTTCTTC.